This TCR beta chain was documented in a study of T cell clusters in autoimmune cytopenias. The CDR3 extends over 12 amino acids. The V gene's germline CDR1 is KGHDR and CDR2 SFDVKD. TRB rearrangements were amplified by touch-down multiplex PCR with mixed TRB-A/B primers. TCRdb re-called the multiplex PCR reads and shows each CDR3 protein once, DNA omitted. The sample holds some 8,000 distinct CDR3 sequences. Each sample's input was around 250 ng genomic DNA, roughly 38,000 genome equivalents. This receptor was obtained from a human donor with an autoimmune cytopenia or autoimmune hepatitis (not recorded which). The gene calls are TRBV24-1 and TRBJ2-3; TCRdb lists TRBD1, though no DNA is available to test this call. Sequencing was done on a sample of peripheral blood. The CDR3 spells CATRGVTDTQYF.